What follows describes a single TCR beta chain. The antigen this receptor binds is unknown. No clone much larger than this one lies a single base away; base qualities are absent. The CDR3 regions of human TCRbeta chains were analyzed by immunosequencing. On the study's bioinformatics: TCRs in the repertoires were compared against a reference library of SARS-CoV-2-specific TCRs that had been generated with the MIRA antigen-specificity platform. Breadth was defined as the fraction of unique TCRs that were SARS-CoV-2-associated. Depth was defined as the fraction of total T cells that were SARS-CoV-2-associated. Using the MIRA data, each spike-specific TCR was mapped to the spike region that the TCR reacts to and placed in a CD4 or CD8 class. Log10-transformed breadth and depth values were compared by one-way ANOVA with Sidak's multiple comparisons tests. TCRdb took this table from immuneACCESS and kept in-frame rearrangements with V and J called. Such tables lack part of the clones; where checked against another copy, unresolved V genes explain under half of the gap, and the rest is unexplained. V and J calls and clone size are given by that table; D and trimming were obtained from the DNA. This sample lists roughly 130,000 clones; 91% were detected once. The ten biggest clones cover 2.8% of the sample.

In the paper's terms, the time point label means: baseline before first vaccination. The vaccinee samples were drawn from two UK trials, COV001 and COV002, one of which was a single-blind randomized controlled phase 2/3 trial testing AZD1222 (ChAdOx1 nCoV-19) in healthy adults. Trial participant PBMC samples were collected at day 0 and day 28 after the second dose for TCRbeta chain sequencing. This entry comes from a study of T cell responses to AZD1222 COVID-19 vaccine (dated by TCRdb to the early 2020s). Background for the entire study: AZD1222 recipients with second doses at about 4 weeks or about 12 weeks were pooled, because spike-specific TCR depth and breadth did not differ between schedules. A total of 233 trial participants underwent TCR sequencing, of whom 207 received two doses of AZD1222 and some 26 received two doses of the MenACWY control vaccine. Trial participants were enrolled into age subgroups of 18-55, 56-69 and 70-plus years, which contained about 150, 27 and 61 TCR-sequenced participants, respectively. Points the paper makes about the study in general: The 56-69-year group was small, and its depth increase did not reach significance, likely because of low power. A significant rise in spike-specific TCR breadth and depth was observed after two AZD1222 doses relative to day 0 and relative to MenACWY recipients. Nearly half of unique spike-specific TCRs reportedly recognized epitopes outside regions mutated in the B.1.351 and B.1.1.7 variants. Conclusions about previously exposed vaccinees are limited, since just five to seven AZD1222 recipients were seropositive for SARS-CoV-2 at baseline. Because no day 14 peak-response samples were available, repertoires were characterized only after the peak T cell response. Participants were mostly white British, with more females than males. The authors suggested clonal diversity may have been underestimated. The vaccine-associated CD4 TCRs covered the entire spike protein, and the dominant responses fell in regions 160-218 and 743-854.

V and J are truncated by 0 bases and 1 base respectively, leaving an intervening sequence of 6 bases. The CDR3 numbers 14 residues from cysteine through phenylalanine. The retained sequence is limited to the CDR3, 42 bases, with the frame set at the first base. The germline V gene sets CDR1 to MNHEY and CDR2 to SVGAGI. The chain is assembled from TRBV6-5 and TRBJ1-1, with the D gene call left open. The material was peripheral blood, obtained on day 0 of AZD1222 vaccination. The receptor was isolated from an adult in good health. CDR3 sequence: CASSYSNKNTEAFF. The base sequence is TGTGCCAGCAGTTACTCGAACAAGAACACTGAAGCTTTCTTT.